This T cell receptor (beta chain) was sequenced in a study of T cells after yellow fever vaccination. General study points: From the bulk population, abundant clonotypes could contaminate and appear within FACS-sorted repertoires.

Template switching by 5'RACE produced TCR cDNA, adding a universal primer site and UMIs. TCRdb reprocessed the 5' RACE reads via MiXCR and lists one record per CDR3 protein. The sample includes about 500,000 distinct CDR3 sequences, about a sixth of them seen just once. A word on this clonotype: Its antigen is currently unknown.

The CDR3 totals 10 residues. V gave up 7 bases and J gave up 12 bases, with 10 bases separating them. The sequence was collected from a man aged 18 to 30 who received the YFV17D yellow fever vaccine. The sequencing here drew on PBMCs, taken less than 6 days after the first yellow fever vaccination. This chain connects TRBV23-1 to TRBJ2-1, with D tentatively TRBD2 (5 bases). TRBV23-1 is an open reading frame, and its role is uncertain. The CDR3 loop is CASTRDGQFF. The CDR3 DNA follows: TGCGCCAGCACCCGGGATGGGCAGTTCTTC.